The rows below give T cell receptor beta chains drawn from one sample of a study of blood T cell repertoires in COVID-19. Clones were sequenced by immunoSEQ multiplex PCR, and TCRdb holds only the in-frame ones, with some missing. The sample contains more than 200,000 clones, roughly 88% of which appear only once. Material: peripheral blood. Receptor source: a woman between 40 and 50 years old who had recovered from COVID-19. Each CDR3 is given without its conserved first and last residue.

ASSLFQQETQY	TRBV11-3	TRBJ2-5	11
ATEDRANYGYT	TRBV6-5	TRBJ1-2	11
ASTKTSGSYNEQF	TRBV9	TRBJ2-1	13
ASSVEGSGGGETQY	TRBV9	TRBJ2-5	14
ASSYGPRGLGNQPQH	TRBV6-2/TRBV6-3	TRBJ1-5	15
AISESGYGYT	TRBV10-3	TRBJ1-2	10
ASTIGTGNQPQH	TRBV7-2	TRBJ1-5	12
ASSPRPANYGYT	TRBV7-6	TRBJ1-2	12
ASSLDSTVEKLF	TRBV11-3	TRBJ1-4	12
ASSLQENTEAF	TRBV27	TRBJ1-1	11
ASSGGTHGETQY	TRBV2	TRBJ2-5	12
ASSDLGQGAWSPLH	TRBV25-1	TRBJ1-6	14
ASSQGLAVITTDTQY	TRBV3-1/TRBV3-2	TRBJ2-3	15
ATASREVADTQY	TRBV19	TRBJ2-3	12
ASSQRVDRDSTDTQY	TRBV3-1/TRBV3-2	TRBJ2-3	15
ASSYSGGAYNEQF	TRBV5-6	TRBJ2-1	13
ASSGTAGETQY	TRBV5-1	TRBJ2-5	11
ASASGTGPEKLF	TRBV18	TRBJ1-4	12
ASSQGQGRHLETQY	TRBV5-4	TRBJ2-5	14
ASSPAGGRGDEQF	TRBV18	TRBJ2-1	13
ASSSRQDDEQF	TRBV19	TRBJ2-1	11
ASTSEQGTTEAF	TRBV16	TRBJ1-1	12
ASSMPRGARSTHTQY	TRBV19	TRBJ2-3	15
ASSEEASGVTDTQY	TRBV2	TRBJ2-3	14
ASSPRQGGFPEKLF	TRBV19	TRBJ1-4	14
SVGLQHRGLNNEQF	TRBV29-1	TRBJ2-1	14
ASSGDRFSGEQY	TRBV5-1	TRBJ2-7	12
ASSQSRVGEQY	TRBV3-1/TRBV3-2	TRBJ2-7	11
SASGQGAFGYT	TRBV29-1	TRBJ1-2	11
ASRTTGDGTEAF	TRBV2	TRBJ1-1	12
ASSGDIDRDTDTQY	TRBV18	TRBJ2-3	14